These 18 T cell receptor beta chains originate from one sample sequenced in a study of cytomegalovirus exposure and HLA in healthy donors. PCR was performed using 60 Vbeta and 13 Jbeta primers. Profiling relied on immunoSEQ multiplex PCR, and the TCRdb table lists in-frame clones only, not all of them. The sample carries over 65,000 clones, about three quarters recorded once. The sequenced sample consisted of PBMCs. The receptor source for this set is a young woman in good health and CMV-seropositive.

The genes are TRBV7-3 and TRBJ2-3; D ambiguous. This CDR3 region has 14 residues. Per the germline V gene, CDR1 is SGHTA and CDR2 is FQGTGA. V shed 2 bases and J shed 5 bases, with 11 bases lying between them. The CDR3 sequence: CASSLATVQDTQYF. The CDR3 DNA reads TGTGCCAGCAGCTTAGCGACTGTTCAAGATACGCAGTATTTT.

On this clone: Within the sample, other DNA sequences also encode this same CDR3. J is TRBJ1-5 and V is TRBV28; 9 positions match TRBD1. V shed 3 bases and J 6 bases; nucleotides not matched to a gene: 3. The CDR3 is made up of 14 amino acids. CDR1 and CDR2 from the germline V gene are MDHEN and SYDVKM. The CDR3 bases are TGTGCCAGCAGTTTTCGACAGGGGGGTCAGCCCCAGCATTTT. Encoded protein: CASSFRQGGQPQHF.

The chain couples TRBV27 to TRBJ1-4; D gene uncertain. Trimming took 7 bases from V and 4 from J, leaving 16 bases between them. The CDR3 loop spans 15 amino acids. CDR1 and CDR2 from the germline V gene are MNHEY and SMNVEV (reference sequence). The CDR3 region has the DNA TGTGCCAGCAAGAGGGCCCCCAGAGATAATGAAAAACTGTTTTTT. Protein sequence: CASKRAPRDNEKLFF.

The V and J genes are TRBV28 and TRBJ1-1, with D maybe TRBD1 (5 bases). The V gene lost 5 bases and the J gene lost 0 bases, with 7 bases spanning the gap. Germline CDR1 is MDHEN and CDR2 is SYDVKM. The CDR3 runs to 13 residues. The CDR3 DNA reads TGTGCCAGCAGTGGGGCCTTGAACACTGAAGCTTTCTTT. This translates into CASSGALNTEAFF.

The V and J genes are TRBV9 and TRBJ2-7; D may be TRBD2 (5 bases). The CDR3 length is 16 residues. Trimming removed 3 bases at V and 2 bases at J, with 18 bases between. Looked up from germline, CDR1 is SGDLS and CDR2 is YYNGEE. Here the CDR3 reads CASSALGGALAYEQYF. The CDR3 coding sequence is TGTGCCAGCAGCGCCCTAGGAGGTGCCCTAGCCTACGAGCAGTACTTC. The whole variable domain, remainder taken from reference TRBV9 and TRBJ2-7, is DSGVTQTPKHLITATGQRVTLRCSPRSGDLSVYWYQQSLDQGLQFLIQYYNGEERAKGNILERFSAQQFPDLHSELNLSSLELGDSALYFCASSALGGALAYEQYFGPGTRLTVT.

The CDR3 nucleotides are TGTGCCAGCAGTTTGTTAGCGGAAGCCTACGAGCAGTACTTC. Protein sequence: CASSLLAEAYEQYF. The rearrangement links TRBV27 to TRBJ2-7; TRBD2 might be the D (6 bases). CDR1 is MNHEY and CDR2 is SMNVEV in the germline V gene (reference sequence). V lost 3 bases and J 2 bases, leaving 11 bases between the germline ends. The CDR3 is 14 amino acids.

J is TRBJ2-5 and V is TRBV28; 7 nucleotides agree with TRBD1. With V trimmed by 3 bases and J by 4 bases, 5 bases remained unmatched. The CDR3 is 14 amino acids. From germline, CDR1 is MDHEN and CDR2 SYDVKM. CDR3 nucleotides: TGTGCCAGCAGTTTCGACAGGGAAGGAGAGACCCAGTACTTC. It specifies CASSFDREGETQYF.

The gene calls are TRBV12-1 and TRBJ2-7; the listed D gene, TRBD1, was not tested against the DNA. TRBV12-1 is flagged as a pseudogene. This CDR3 comprises 16 residues. CDR3 amino acids: CASSPQGHRETYEQYF. CDR3 nucleotides: TGTGCCAGCAGCCCCCAGGGGCACCGTGAAACCTACGAGCAGTACTTC.

This clone has more than one count but fewer than ten. The chain uses TRBV6-6 and TRBJ1-5, with no clear D. Germline CDR1 is MNHNY and CDR2 is SVGAGI (reference sequence). The CDR3 contains 13 residues. Trimming removed 0 bases at V and 4 bases at J, with 4 bases between. The CDR3 nucleotides read TGTGCCAGCAGTTACTCGAGTAATCAGCCCCAGCATTTT. Translated, it gives CASSYSSNQPQHF.

The CDR3 is CASSLILAGVGSRHNEQFF. The DNA for the CDR3 is TGTGCCAGCAGCTTAATACTAGCGGGAGTCGGGAGTCGGCACAATGAGCAGTTCTTC. The rearrangement uses TRBV7-8 and TRBJ2-1; 11 bases fit TRBD2. The CDR3 is 19 amino acids. Germline CDR1 and CDR2: SGHVS and FQNEAQ. With 2 bases clipped from V and 5 bases from J, the junction kept 14 bases outside the gene matches.

The chain uses TRBV5-1 and TRBJ1-5; tentative D call: TRBD1 (5 bases). The length of the CDR3 is 15 residues. V was shortened by 0 bases and J by 4 bases, with 11 bases between the two germline ends. Germline CDR1 is SGHRS and CDR2 is YFSETQ. The CDR3: CASSLAGLLNQPQHF. The CDR3 region has the DNA TGCGCCAGCAGCTTGGCGGGACTCCTTAATCAGCCCCAGCATTTT.

The chain couples TRBV6-1 to TRBJ2-7, with D possibly matching TRBD2 (6 bases). CDR1 is MNHNS, CDR2 SASEGT, per germline. Trimming cost V 6 bases and J 1 base, with 13 bases left between them. This CDR3 is built from 14 residues. CDR3 DNA sequence: TGTGCCAGCAGACGCCAAGGAGGGTCCTACGAGCAGTACTTC. Translation gives CASRRQGGSYEQYF.

This chain connects TRBV5-6 to TRBJ2-4; 10 positions agree with TRBD1. Germline V gives CDR1 SGHDT, CDR2 YYEEEE. The CDR3 runs 16 residues. V lost 0 bases and J lost 2; bases outside the gene matches: 2. The CDR3 spells CASSLEDRGTKNIQYF. The DNA of the CDR3 is TGTGCCAGCAGCTTGGAGGACAGGGGGACCAAAAACATTCAGTACTTC.

In its sample, this clone was seen a few times. The chain is built from TRBV7-3 and TRBJ2-1; 12 bases map to TRBD2. CDR3 size: 15 residues. Germline V gene lookup returns CDR1 SGHTA and CDR2 FQGTGA. The J segment lost 6 bases and the V segment lost 5 bases, leaving 5 bases of the junction unmatched. CDR3 DNA: TGTGCCAGCAGCCAACTAGCGGGAGGCTTCAATGAGCAGTTCTTC. Amino acid sequence: CASSQLAGGFNEQFF.

The chain joins TRBV7-6 to TRBJ1-2; TRBD1 agrees at 7 bases. This CDR3 region has 13 residues. V dropped 1 base and J dropped 4; count of bases not matched to a gene: 0. The germline gives CDR1 SGHVS, CDR2 FNYEAQ. The CDR3 coding sequence is TGTGCCAGCAGCTTAGGGGACAGCTATGGCTACACCTTC. Protein: CASSLGDSYGYTF.

The V call is TRBV6-5, the J call TRBJ1-2; D might be TRBD1 (5 bases). The germline V and J ends were trimmed by 10 bases and 7 bases, with 25 bases remaining between them. The germline V gene has CDR1 MNHEY and CDR2 SVGAGI. The CDR3 is 15 amino acids. The CDR3 nucleotides are TGTGCCACCAAAGGATCAGGGATCCAACATACTGGCTACACCTTC. Translated: CATKGSGIQHTGYTF.

This clone was seen more than once but under ten times. V gene TRBV27 combines with J gene TRBJ1-6; unclear D gene. Per germline, CDR1 MNHEY and CDR2 SMNVEV (reference sequence). V lost 3 bases and J lost 10, with 10 bases in between. This CDR3 region has 13 residues. CDR3 bases: TGTGCCAGCAGTTTTAATAGCGCCTCACCCCTCCACTTT. As protein: CASSFNSASPLHF.

The gene calls are TRBV4-2 and TRBJ2-2, with TRBD2 identical over 7 bases. This CDR3 comprises 16 residues. V gave up 1 base and J gave up 3 bases; unmatched junction bases: 5. Germline V gives CDR1 LGHNA, CDR2 YNFKEQ. The CDR3 bases are TGTGCCAGCAGCCAAGTAGGGCTAGCGGACACCGGGGAGCTGTTTTTT. It translates to CASSQVGLADTGELFF.